The 28 T cell receptor beta chains given below trace back to one sample, sequenced in a study of radiation and T cells in renal cell carcinoma. Treatment indicated: treatment-naive control, cytoreductive nephrectomy. Libraries were prepared by immunoSEQ multiplex PCR; TCRdb keeps only in-frame clonotypes and omits some of them. Of about 24,000 clones in the sample, under 65% were seen once. Sequencing was performed on tumor tissue, taken from a patient whose treatment was nephrectomy without radiotherapy. The receptors were gathered from a human donor with renal cell carcinoma.

The chain couples TRBV7-9 to TRBJ2-2; D is unclear. CDR1 and CDR2 from the germline V gene are SEHNR and FQNEAQ (reference sequence). V was trimmed by 4 bases and J by 1 base, leaving 7 bases between them. This CDR3 has 14 residues. CDR3 region: CASSSHWNTGELFF. CDR3 sequence (DNA): TGTGCCAGCAGCTCCCACTGGAACACCGGGGAGCTGTTTTTT.

CDR3 sequence: CASSEVGSGANVLTF. DNA of the CDR3: TGTGCCAGCAGTGAAGTAGGCTCTGGGGCCAACGTCCTGACTTTC. This sequence joins TRBV6-1 and TRBJ2-6; no clear D. The CDR3 covers 15 residues. Trimming cost V 1 base and J 0 bases, with 4 bases left between them. Germline V gene sequence: CDR1 MNHNS, CDR2 SASEGT.

This rearrangement joins TRBV7-6 to TRBJ1-1, with D hard to call. CDR3 length equals 13 residues. CDR1 and CDR2 from the germline V gene are SGHVS and FNYEAQ. Trimming pared 2 bases from V and 3 bases from J, leaving 7 bases between. The CDR3 nucleotides read TGTGCCAGCAGCTTACAGCTATACACTGAAGCTTTCTTT. Amino acid sequence: CASSLQLYTEAFF.

This clone has a handful of counts. The V and J genes are TRBV19 and TRBJ1-1; D is ambiguous. CDR3 length equals 14 residues. V lost 3 bases, J lost 5 bases, and 13 bases lay in between. Per the germline V gene, CDR1 is LNHDA and CDR2 is SQIVND (reference sequence). The CDR3 DNA reads as TGTGCCAGTAGTATGGCTACGGGGTCGACTGAAGCTTTCTTT. Translated, it gives CASSMATGSTEAFF.

A few counts support this clone. The CDR3 bases are TGTGCCAGCAGTAGGGAGGGGGGCCGAGGTCAGCCCCAGCATTTT. Amino acids: CASSREGGRGQPQHF. The genes are TRBV2 and TRBJ1-5, with TRBD1 as a possible D gene (6 bases). Per germline, CDR1 SNHLY and CDR2 FYNNEI. CDR3 length equals 15 residues. V was cut by 5 bases and J by 6 bases, with 17 bases left in between.

The rearrangement uses TRBV11-2 and TRBJ1-6; tentative D call: TRBD1 (5 bases). Germline V gives CDR1 SGHAT, CDR2 FQNNGV. The CDR3 totals 14 residues. The V end was cut by 7 bases, the J end by 7 bases, with 14 bases between. As DNA, the CDR3 is TGTGCCAGCACCCCCGCAGGGAGCAATTCACCCCTCCACTTT. Protein: CASTPAGSNSPLHF.

V and J are TRBV19 and TRBJ2-3; 7 bases fit TRBD2. Trimming cost V 1 base and J 4 bases; bases outside gene matches: 5. CDR1 and CDR2 from the germline V gene are LNHDA and SQIVND (reference sequence). The CDR3 is 15 amino acids. CDR3 residues: CASSIGEGLADTQYF. The CDR3 DNA sequence: TGTGCCAGTAGTATAGGGGAGGGGTTGGCAGATACGCAGTATTTT.

The chain couples TRBV14 to TRBJ1-1, with 9 positions matching TRBD1. The CDR3 loop spans 13 amino acids. V trimming: 5 bases; J trimming: 6 bases; junction bases outside the gene matches: 4. From germline, CDR1 is SGHDN and CDR2 FVKESK. CDR3 loop: CASSFTGGSEAFF. The CDR3 nucleotides read TGTGCCAGCAGCTTTACAGGGGGCTCTGAAGCTTTCTTT.

The CDR3 reads CASSLGSSSTDTQYF. In nucleotides, the CDR3 is TGTGCCAGCAGCTTAGGCAGCAGCTCAACAGATACGCAGTATTTT. V gene TRBV7-6 combines with J gene TRBJ2-3; D unclear. The CDR3 has 15 residues. Germline V CDR1 and CDR2: SGHVS, FNYEAQ. V was pared by 1 base and J by 3 bases, with 11 bases between.

The chain links TRBV19 to TRBJ1-6, with 10 bases lining up with TRBD1. This CDR3 has 14 amino acids. Trimming took 5 bases from V and 9 from J; bases not matched to a gene: 4. Germline V gene lookup returns CDR1 LNHDA and CDR2 SQIVND (reference sequence). In DNA, the CDR3 is TGTGCCAGTAGTGACCGACAGGGGGCTTCACCCCTCCACTTT. Its translation is CASSDRQGASPLHF.

The chain is built from TRBV7-8 and TRBJ1-2; D perhaps matches TRBD1 (6 bases). The CDR3 is 15 residues long. Looked up from germline, CDR1 is SGHVS and CDR2 is FQNEAQ. V was clipped by 2 bases and J by 3 bases, with 13 bases between them. The CDR3 bases are TGTGCCAGCAGCTTACACCCGACAGGAGACTATGGCTACACCTTC. Translation: CASSLHPTGDYGYTF.

V is TRBV25-1 and J is TRBJ1-2; the D gene is possibly TRBD1 (6 bases). Germline CDR1 is MGHDK and CDR2 is SYGVNS. With 5 bases removed from V and 8 bases from J, the gap between germline ends came to 27 bases. The CDR3 length is 17 residues. CDR3 nucleotides: TGTGCCAGCAGTCCACCCTTAGGGTATTTAGGGGGAGGAGGCTACACCTTC. Protein product: CASSPPLGYLGGGGYTF.

The V call is TRBV7-6, the J call TRBJ2-4; D is ambiguous. V lost 3 bases and J lost 1, with 22 bases in between. The CDR3 sequence is 19 residues long. Germline V CDR1 and CDR2: SGHVS, FNYEAQ. CDR3 DNA: TGTGCCAGCAGCTTGCGCCGGCCCCCCCTCAAGAGGGCCAAAAACATTCAGTACTTC. It yields the protein CASSLRRPPLKRAKNIQYF.

This clone turned up a few times. The chain is built from TRBV27 and TRBJ1-6, with 11 bases matching TRBD1. The V segment lost 3 bases and the J segment 9 bases; nucleotides outside the gene matches: 4. Germline CDR1 is MNHEY and CDR2 is SMNVEV (reference sequence). The CDR3 length is 15 residues. This CDR3 reads CASSFGQGAGSPLHF. The CDR3 DNA sequence: TGTGCCAGCAGTTTCGGACAGGGGGCTGGTTCACCCCTCCACTTT.

This chain connects TRBV7-9 to TRBJ1-3; D possibly corresponds to TRBD1 (5 bases). V was shortened by 5 bases and J by 7 bases, with 15 bases between the two germline ends. The germline gives CDR1 SEHNR, CDR2 FQNEAQ (reference sequence). The CDR3 runs to 14 residues. The CDR3 nucleotides are TGTGCCAGCAGCCGCGGGGCGGAAGGCAACACCATATATTTT. This encodes CASSRGAEGNTIYF.

The rearrangement joins TRBV30 to TRBJ1-6; no reliable D call. Germline CDR1 is GTSNPN and CDR2 is SVGIG (reference sequence). Between the trimmed V and J ends, which lost 2 bases and 10 bases, there was a span of 18 bases. CDR3 length: 15 amino acids. The CDR3 sequence: CAWSKREGVGSPLHF. The CDR3, as DNA: TGTGCCTGGAGTAAACGGGAGGGTGTCGGGTCACCCCTCCACTTT.

The table lists this clone with a few counts. An end of the junction does not agree with germline; a read error may underlie this. V gene TRBV7-3 combines with J gene TRBJ2-3, with D uncertain. From germline, CDR1 is SGHTA and CDR2 FQGTGA. The CDR3 runs to 13 residues. CDR3 in DNA: TGTGCCAACAGCTTAGCCGCCACAGATACGCAGTATTTT. This encodes CANSLAATDTQYF.

CDR3 nucleotides: TGTGCCAGCAGCCCCGGGCAGGGAGGCACCTACAATGAGCAGTTCTTC. Translation: CASSPGQGGTYNEQFF. The chain combines TRBV9 with TRBJ2-1, with a tentative D call TRBD2 (6 bases). The germline V gene has CDR1 SGDLS and CDR2 YYNGEE. Trimming removed 4 bases from V and 2 bases from J, with 16 bases in between. The CDR3 loop spans 16 amino acids. Supplemented by reference TRBV9 and TRBJ2-1, the full variable domain reads DSGVTQTPKHLITATGQRVTLRCSPRSGDLSVYWYQQSLDQGLQFLIQYYNGEERAKGNILERFSAQQFPDLHSELNLSSLELGDSALYFCASSPGQGGTYNEQFFGPGTRLTVL.

This clone has a count of ten or more. This chain connects TRBV6-6 to TRBJ2-7, with TRBD1 matching over 7 bases. Unmatched junction bases numbered 8, after V lost 2 bases and J lost 4 bases. The CDR3 totals 15 residues. Germline lookup yields CDR1 MNHNY and CDR2 SVGAGI (reference sequence). The CDR3 loop reads CASSYGQGVRYEQYF. The CDR3, as DNA: TGTGCCAGCAGTTACGGGCAGGGGGTCAGATACGAGCAGTACTTC.

This clone has only a few counts. The chain has TRBV27 and TRBJ2-1; 8 bases are a match to TRBD2. CDR1 is MNHEY, CDR2 SMNVEV, per germline (reference sequence). The ends lost 8 bases at V and 8 bases at J; junction bases unmatched: 11. CDR3 length: 14 residues. As DNA, the CDR3 is TGTGCCAGCTCGCGGGGCGGGGGGTATGATGAGCAGTTCTTC. It encodes CASSRGGGYDEQFF.

V gene TRBV30 combines with J gene TRBJ1-2; D ambiguous. The V gene's germline CDR1 is GTSNPN and CDR2 SVGIG (reference sequence). CDR3 length: 11 amino acids. With 2 bases removed from V and 8 bases from J, the gap between germline ends came to 9 bases. The chain's CDR3 is CAWSREGGYTF. The CDR3 DNA is TGTGCCTGGAGTCGAGAGGGAGGCTACACCTTC.

V usage is TRBV7-2 and J usage is TRBJ1-1, with D unclear. The CDR3 totals 13 residues. CDR1 is SGHTA, CDR2 FQGNSA, per germline. Trimming took off 1 base at V and 6 bases at J, with 9 bases between the two ends. Written as DNA, the CDR3 is TGTGCCAGCAGCTTAGTCCTTCGGGCTGAAGCTTTCTTT. Translation gives CASSLVLRAEAFF.

This clone turned up a few times. The V call is TRBV27, the J call TRBJ2-3; D gene ambiguous. Germline-derived CDR1 and CDR2 are MNHEY and SMNVEV (reference sequence). V dropped 6 bases and J dropped 2 bases, with 12 bases sitting between them. The CDR3 runs to 14 residues. The DNA for the CDR3 is TGTGCCAGCAGAGCCTATACCCTCACAGATACGCAGTATTTT. It translates to CASRAYTLTDTQYF.

The chain combines TRBV9 with TRBJ2-5, with a tentative D call TRBD1 (5 bases). The V gene's germline CDR1 is SGDLS and CDR2 YYNGEE. The CDR3 runs 13 residues. V lost 3 bases to trimming and J lost 4 bases, with 10 bases between them. The CDR3, as DNA: TGTGCCAGCAGCGGGGGCTACAGAGAGACCCAGTACTTC. It translates to CASSGGYRETQYF.

V gene TRBV11-2 combines with J gene TRBJ2-7; no clear D gene. This CDR3 has 14 amino acids. With 4 bases removed from V and 3 bases from J, the gap between germline ends came to 13 bases. The germline V gene encodes CDR1 SGHAT and CDR2 FQNNGV. The CDR3 DNA reads as TGTGCCAGCAGCTCGAGAGGTTGGAGCTACGAGCAGTACTTC. Protein sequence: CASSSRGWSYEQYF.

There are a few counts of this clone. The chain links TRBV11-2 to TRBJ1-3; D remains ambiguous. The CDR3 covers 14 residues. Per the germline V gene, CDR1 is SGHAT and CDR2 is FQNNGV. V was cut by 1 base and J by 3 bases, with 7 bases left in between. In DNA, the CDR3 is TGTGCCAGCAGCTTAGGTCGGCTTGGAAACACCATATATTTT. Encoded protein: CASSLGRLGNTIYF.

In nucleotides, the CDR3 is TGTGCCAGCAGTCGGGGACAGGAGGGGGCCAACGTCCTGACTTTC. Residues: CASSRGQEGANVLTF. J is TRBJ2-6 and V is TRBV6-6; 8 bases align to TRBD1. The ends lost 5 bases at V and 4 bases at J; junction bases unmatched: 4. The germline gives CDR1 MNHNY, CDR2 SVGAGI (reference sequence). CDR3 length equals 15 residues.

This clone was recorded a few times. The genes are TRBV7-2 and TRBJ1-2; the match to TRBD1 covers 11 bases. There are 14 residues in the CDR3. V trimming: 4 bases; J trimming: 5 bases; junction bases outside the gene matches: 3. Looked up from germline, CDR1 is SGHTA and CDR2 is FQGNSA. DNA of the CDR3: TGTGCCAGCAGCTGGGGGGACAGGGGGTATGGCTACACCTTC. Translated: CASSWGDRGYGYTF.